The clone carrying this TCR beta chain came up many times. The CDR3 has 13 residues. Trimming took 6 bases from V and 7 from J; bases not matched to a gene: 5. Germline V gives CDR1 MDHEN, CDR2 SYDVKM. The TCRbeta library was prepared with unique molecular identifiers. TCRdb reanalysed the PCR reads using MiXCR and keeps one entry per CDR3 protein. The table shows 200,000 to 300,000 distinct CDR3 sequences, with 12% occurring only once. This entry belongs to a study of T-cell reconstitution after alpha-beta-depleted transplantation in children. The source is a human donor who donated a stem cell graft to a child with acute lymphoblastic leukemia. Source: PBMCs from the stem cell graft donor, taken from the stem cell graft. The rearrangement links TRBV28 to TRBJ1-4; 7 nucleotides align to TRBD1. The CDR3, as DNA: TGTGCCAGCAGGATGACAGGGATTGAAAAACTGTTTTTT. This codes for CASRMTGIEKLFF.